This T cell receptor (beta chain) was observed in a study of CD8 T cell repertoires and HIV-1 epitope variants. Whole-study context: Twenty-five autologous and known Gag and Nef epitope variant peptides each stimulated T cells separately. Tested: three Gag epitope families, Nef HW9 and YT9. Enriched T cells were co-cultured with equal autologous T cell-negative cells.

Some clones are missing from TCRdb's copy, which holds only in-frame ones; the method was immunoSEQ multiplex PCR. The sample records 95,000 or so clones, roughly four fifths being singletons. This CDR3 is built from 15 residues. Trimming cost V 3 bases and J 8 bases; bases outside gene matches: 7. CDR1 and CDR2 (germline): SGHNT, YYREEE (reference sequence). For this clone: Its antigen remains unidentified.

Study-level results: About ten TCR beta clonotypes were antigen-specific, over five apparently recognizing autologous or escape variants.

The sample consisted of uncultured baseline CD8+ T cells from peripheral blood mononuclear cells (PBMCs). The sequence derives from a male donor with HIV. The chain couples TRBV5-4 to TRBJ1-4, with 10 nucleotides matching TRBD1. In DNA form, the CDR3 reads TGTGCCAGCAGCTCGGGGGACAGGGGCGGAGAAAAACTGTTTTTT. Its protein is CASSSGDRGGEKLFF.